The 25 T cell receptor beta chains below come from one sample, sequenced in a study of CD4 T cells in relation to SARS-CoV-2 and coronaviruses. Unexposed donor CD4+ T cells date from about 2011-2018, before the COVID-19 pandemic. After less than 11 days of culture, CD4+ T cells were isolated. Method: immunoSEQ multiplex PCR; TCRdb's copy keeps in-frame clones and lacks some. Among roughly 24,000 clones listed, around 76% were seen once. These TCRs' antigens remain unknown. Specimen: CD4+ T cells from PBMCs, cultured in vitro. Receptors originate from a human donor in good health.

Only a few counts were recorded for this clone. The chain links TRBV6-1 to TRBJ1-5; D possibly corresponds to TRBD1 (5 bases). V was pared by 3 bases and J by 3 bases, with 9 bases between. This CDR3 is built from 14 residues. Germline CDR1 and CDR2: MNHNS and SASEGT. The CDR3 DNA follows: TGTGCCAGCAGTGAGAGGGGCGACAATCAGCCCCAGCATTTT. Translation gives CASSERGDNQPQHF.

The CDR3 DNA reads TGTGCCAGCAGCTTAGACAGCAATCAGCCCCAGCATTTT. This codes for CASSLDSNQPQHF. The V gene is TRBV7-2, the J gene TRBJ1-5, with D uncertain. V lost 1 base to trimming and J lost 1 base, with 2 bases between them. Germline V lookup: CDR1 SGHTA, CDR2 FQGNSA. The CDR3 totals 13 residues.

The chain employs TRBV3-1 (or the pseudogene TRBV3-2) and TRBJ2-5; 14 bases line up with TRBD2. The CDR3 covers 15 residues. The germline V gene has CDR1 LGHDT and CDR2 YNNKEL (reference sequence). V lost 4 bases to trimming and J lost 5 bases; unmatched junction nucleotides: 3. CDR3 coding DNA: TGTGCCAGCAGCCTAGGACTAGCGGGAGGTGAGACCCAGTACTTC. It is translated as CASSLGLAGGETQYF.

The V call is TRBV30, the J call TRBJ1-5, with unresolved D. This CDR3 is 15 amino acids long. Germline V gene data show CDR1 as GTSNPN and CDR2 as SVGIG (reference sequence). Trimming left V 1 base short and J 3 bases short, with 13 bases between. As DNA, the CDR3 is TGTGCCTGGAGTGGTATCGACGGTTACAATCAGCCCCAGCATTTT. Amino acid sequence: CAWSGIDGYNQPQHF.

The chain joins TRBV7-8 to TRBJ2-2, with TRBD2 matching over 14 bases. The length of the CDR3 is 17 residues. J lost 6 bases, V lost 3 bases, and 6 bases had no gene match. Per the germline V gene, CDR1 is SGHVS and CDR2 is FQNEAQ. CDR3 residues: CASSFGLAGGQPGELFF. The CDR3 DNA reads TGTGCCAGCAGCTTCGGACTAGCGGGAGGCCAGCCCGGGGAGCTGTTTTTT.

The chain links TRBV19 to TRBJ1-4; TRBD1 aligns across 8 bases. The germline gives CDR1 LNHDA, CDR2 SQIVND (reference sequence). V lost 3 bases to trimming and J lost 6 bases; unmatched junction nucleotides: 3. The CDR3 extends over 14 amino acids. In DNA, the CDR3 is TGTGCCAGTAGTATCCTGACAGGGGATGAAAAACTGTTTTTT. Translating it yields CASSILTGDEKLFF.

The V and J genes are TRBV5-4 and TRBJ1-2, with 8 bases fitting TRBD1. Germline CDR1 is SGHNT and CDR2 is YYREEE (reference sequence). This CDR3 contains 16 residues. Trimming removed 0 bases from V and 4 bases from J; junction bases left unmatched: 8. CDR3 region: CASSLAGQGAGYGYTF. The CDR3 DNA follows: TGTGCCAGCAGCTTGGCCGGGCAGGGGGCAGGCTATGGCTACACCTTC.

This clone showed up just once. The V and J genes are TRBV5-6 and TRBJ1-1; unclear D gene. This CDR3 has 15 residues. V was clipped by 4 bases and J by 4 bases, with 17 bases between them. CDR1 is SGHDT and CDR2 is YYEEEE in the germline V gene. CDR3 amino acids: CASSPAGVKGTEAFF. For the CDR3, the DNA is TGTGCCAGCAGCCCGGCAGGAGTAAAAGGCACTGAAGCTTTCTTT.

This clone was observed once. The chain carries TRBV5-6 and TRBJ2-5, with D possibly matching TRBD2 (5 bases). V lost 0 bases to trimming and J lost 7 bases, with 13 bases between them. Per germline, CDR1 SGHDT and CDR2 YYEEEE. CDR3 length: 14 amino acids. This CDR3 reads CASSLAGFEGTQYF. The CDR3 DNA reads as TGTGCCAGCAGCTTGGCGGGGTTCGAAGGGACCCAGTACTTC.

V and J are TRBV10-3 and TRBJ1-2; D ambiguous. Germline CDR1 ENHRY, CDR2 SYGVKD. Trimming removed 3 bases from V and 7 bases from J, with 21 bases in between. CDR3 length equals 16 residues. The CDR3 region has the DNA TGTGCCATCAGTGATATGCCTGGGCCCTCCCCTAGTGGCTACACCTTC. This gives the protein CAISDMPGPSPSGYTF.

This rearrangement joins TRBV19 to TRBJ2-3; possible D gene TRBD2, 5 bases. V lost 3 bases and J lost 6, with 10 bases in between. There are 13 residues in the CDR3. The germline V gene encodes CDR1 LNHDA and CDR2 SQIVND (reference sequence). CDR3 in DNA: TGTGCCAGTAGTATGGAACTAGGTGATACGCAGTATTTT. Amino acid sequence: CASSMELGDTQYF.

The chain links TRBV2 to TRBJ2-3; D is unclear. Germline CDR1 reads SNHLY; CDR2 reads FYNNEI. V dropped 5 bases and J dropped 4 bases, with 7 bases sitting between them. This CDR3 is 12 amino acids long. The CDR3: CASSTSPDTQYF. The CDR3 nucleotides are TGTGCCAGCAGTACCTCCCCAGATACGCAGTATTTT.

V usage is TRBV12-3 or TRBV12-4 and J usage is TRBJ2-3; D unclear. Between the trimmed V and J ends, which lost 8 bases and 5 bases, there was a span of 14 bases. This CDR3 comprises 13 residues. The CDR3 region is CASGFGWRDTQYF. The CDR3 DNA sequence: TGTGCCAGCGGGTTTGGGTGGAGAGATACGCAGTATTTT.

The chain uses TRBV6-4 and TRBJ1-1; 8 nucleotides match TRBD1. This CDR3 comprises 14 residues. V shed 8 bases and J 7 bases; nucleotides not matched to a gene: 12. CDR1 is MRHNA and CDR2 is SNTAGT in the germline V gene. The CDR3 nucleotides are TGTGCCAGCGTATATCCGGGACAGGACTTTGAAGCTTTCTTT. It translates to CASVYPGQDFEAFF.

V is TRBV21-1 and J is TRBJ2-2; TRBD2 is taken as the D call from the table, unchecked against the DNA. TRBV21-1 is an annotated pseudogene. The length of the CDR3 is 17 residues. For the CDR3, the DNA is TGTGCCAGCAGCAAGGGGACTAGCGGGAGCCCCACCGGGGAGCTGTTTTTT. This gives the protein CASSKGTSGSPTGELFF.

J is TRBJ2-3 and V is TRBV28; D is perhaps TRBD1 or TRBD2 (5 bases each). The CDR3 is made up of 16 amino acids. Trimming removed 4 bases at V and 4 bases at J, with 18 bases between. Germline V lookup: CDR1 MDHEN, CDR2 SYDVKM. The DNA for the CDR3 is TGTGCCAGCAGTTCCACAGGAGAACCTAGCTCAGATACGCAGTATTTT. Translating it yields CASSSTGEPSSDTQYF.

The gene calls are TRBV11-3 and TRBJ2-1; 9 nucleotides match TRBD1. The length of the CDR3 is 15 residues. CDR1 SGHNT and CDR2 YENEEA come from the germline V gene. J was trimmed by 3 bases and V by 5 bases; bases with no gene match: 5. The CDR3 here is CASSDRDRDYNEQFF. In DNA form, the CDR3 reads TGTGCCAGCAGCGACCGGGACAGGGACTACAATGAGCAGTTCTTC.

V gene TRBV19 combines with J gene TRBJ1-1; 9 bases line up with TRBD1. Looked up from germline, CDR1 is LNHDA and CDR2 is SQIVND (reference sequence). The CDR3 has 15 residues. Trimming cost V 5 bases and J 6 bases; bases outside gene matches: 10. This CDR3 is CASSHTQGAGPEAFF. As DNA, the CDR3 is TGTGCCAGTAGTCACACACAGGGGGCCGGACCTGAAGCTTTCTTT.

This clone was seen a few times. V usage is TRBV3-1 (or the pseudogene TRBV3-2) and J usage is TRBJ1-1; maybe TRBD1 (5 bases). V was pared by 4 bases and J by 12 bases, with 21 bases between. The CDR3 length is 14 residues. CDR1 LGHDT and CDR2 YNNKEL come from the germline V gene (reference sequence). CDR3 loop: CASSPTGTSEVTFF. CDR3 nucleotides: TGTGCCAGCAGCCCTACCGGGACTTCTGAGGTGACTTTCTTT.

This clone has only one observation. The chain is built from TRBV19 and TRBJ2-7; D is undetermined. The germline gives CDR1 LNHDA, CDR2 SQIVND (reference sequence). The CDR3 is 12 residues long. Trimming stripped 1 base from V and 4 bases from J, with 5 bases between. CDR3 amino acids: CASSIGGYEQYF. CDR3 DNA: TGTGCCAGTAGTATAGGTGGTTACGAGCAGTACTTC.

V usage is TRBV27 and J usage is TRBJ2-1; the match to TRBD2 covers 13 bases. Trimming removed 6 bases from V and 7 bases from J; junction bases left unmatched: 6. The length of the CDR3 is 15 residues. Germline CDR1 reads MNHEY; CDR2 reads SMNVEV (reference sequence). As DNA, the CDR3 is TGTGCCAGCAGAACGGGACTAGCGGGGACTAATGAGCAGTTCTTC. Protein sequence: CASRTGLAGTNEQFF.

V usage is TRBV20-1 and J usage is TRBJ1-5; D is unclear. Germline loops: CDR1 DFQATT, CDR2 SNEGSKA (reference sequence). The CDR3 covers 14 residues. Trimming shortened V by 3 bases and J by 0 bases, and 9 bases separated the two germline ends. The CDR3 DNA is TGCAGTGCTAGTTTTAAGGGTAGCAATCAGCCCCAGCATTTT. Translating it yields CSASFKGSNQPQHF.

DNA for the CDR3: TGTGCCAGCAGGGCAGGGGGTTCACCCCTCCACTTT. Translation: CASRAGGSPLHF. The V call is TRBV12-3 or TRBV12-4, the J call TRBJ1-6; 7 positions agree with TRBD1. The CDR3 sequence is 12 residues long. V lost 6 bases and J lost 9; bases outside the gene matches: 2.

The CDR3 DNA reads TGTGCCAGCAGCTTAGCGAGCTCTGGGGCCAACGTCCTGACTTTC. Amino acids: CASSLASSGANVLTF. This chain connects TRBV7-3 to TRBJ2-6; no reliable D call. There are 15 residues in the CDR3. Trimming took 2 bases from V and 0 from J, leaving 5 bases between them. Germline-derived CDR1 and CDR2 are SGHTA and FQGTGA.

The rearrangement links TRBV6-5 to TRBJ2-3, with D possibly being TRBD2 (6 bases). Trimming left V 5 bases short and J 9 bases short, with 12 bases between. Germline values: CDR1 MNHEY, CDR2 SVGAGI. The CDR3 covers 12 residues. CDR3 loop: CASSRGGNTQYF. The CDR3 DNA follows: TGTGCCAGCAGTCGGGGCGGGAACACGCAGTATTTT.